This T cell receptor (beta chain) was identified in a study of blood T cell repertoires in COVID-19. This clone was recorded only once. Profiling relied on immunoSEQ multiplex PCR, and the TCRdb table lists in-frame clones only, not all of them. The data show over 350,000 clones, roughly 88% seen once. The CDR3 is made up of 16 amino acids. V trimming: 5 bases; J trimming: 2 bases; junction bases outside the gene matches: 8. Germline-derived CDR1 and CDR2 are KGHSH and LQKENI. The chain uses TRBV18 and TRBJ2-7, with 11 bases fitting TRBD2. Source material: PBMCs or T cells enriched from blood (not recorded which). This clonotype originated in a woman in her 30s with acute COVID-19. Here the CDR3 reads CASSEGLAGLAYEQYF. In nucleotides, the CDR3 is TGTGCCAGCTCAGAAGGACTAGCGGGTTTGGCCTACGAGCAGTACTTC.